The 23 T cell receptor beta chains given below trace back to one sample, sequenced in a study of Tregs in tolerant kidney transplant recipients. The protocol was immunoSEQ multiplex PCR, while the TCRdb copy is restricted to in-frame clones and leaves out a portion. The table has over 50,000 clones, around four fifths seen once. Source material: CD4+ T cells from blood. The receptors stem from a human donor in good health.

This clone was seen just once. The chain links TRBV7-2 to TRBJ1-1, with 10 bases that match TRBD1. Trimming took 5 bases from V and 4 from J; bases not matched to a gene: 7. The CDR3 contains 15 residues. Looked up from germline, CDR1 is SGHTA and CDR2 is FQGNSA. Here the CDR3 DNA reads TGTGCCAGCAGCCCAGGCCGGACAGGGGGCACTGAAGCTTTCTTT. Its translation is CASSPGRTGGTEAFF.

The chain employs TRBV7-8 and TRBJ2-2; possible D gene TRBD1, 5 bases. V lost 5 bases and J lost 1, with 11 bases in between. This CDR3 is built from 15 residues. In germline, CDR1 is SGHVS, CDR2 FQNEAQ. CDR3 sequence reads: CASSHRTMNTGELFF. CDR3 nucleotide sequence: TGTGCCAGCAGCCACCGGACAATGAACACCGGGGAGCTGTTTTTT. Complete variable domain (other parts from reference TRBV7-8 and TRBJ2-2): GAGVSQSPRYKVAKRGQDVALRCDPISGHVSLFWYQQALGQGPEFLTYFQNEAQLDKSGLPSDRFFAERPEGSVSTLKIQRTQQEDSAVYLCASSHRTMNTGELFFGEGSRLTVL.

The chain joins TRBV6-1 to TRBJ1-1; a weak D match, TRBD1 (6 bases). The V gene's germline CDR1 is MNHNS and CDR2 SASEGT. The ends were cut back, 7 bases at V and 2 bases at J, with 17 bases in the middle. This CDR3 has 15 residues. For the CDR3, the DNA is TGTGCCAGCAAGTTTTACCTCGGGGGCAACACTGAAGCTTTCTTT. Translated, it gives CASKFYLGGNTEAFF.

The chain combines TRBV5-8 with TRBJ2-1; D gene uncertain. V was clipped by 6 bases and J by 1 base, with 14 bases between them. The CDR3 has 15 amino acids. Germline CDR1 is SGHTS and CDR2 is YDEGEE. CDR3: CASIKNGPSYNEQFF. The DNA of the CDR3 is TGTGCCAGCATTAAGAACGGGCCTTCCTACAATGAGCAGTTCTTC.

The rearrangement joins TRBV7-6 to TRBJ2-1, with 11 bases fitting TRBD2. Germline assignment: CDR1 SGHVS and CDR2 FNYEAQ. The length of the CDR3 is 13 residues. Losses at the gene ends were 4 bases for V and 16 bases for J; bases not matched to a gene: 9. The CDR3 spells CASSSISGRGEFF. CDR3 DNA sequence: TGTGCCAGCAGCTCCATTAGCGGGAGGGGGGAATTCTTC.

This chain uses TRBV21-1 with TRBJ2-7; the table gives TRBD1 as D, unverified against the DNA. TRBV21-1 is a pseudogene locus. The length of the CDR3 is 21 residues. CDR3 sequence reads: CASSYSFFRDRKLFNFYEQYF. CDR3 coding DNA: TGTGCCAGCAGCTACTCATTTTTCCGGGACAGGAAACTTTTTAATTTCTACGAGCAGTACTTC.

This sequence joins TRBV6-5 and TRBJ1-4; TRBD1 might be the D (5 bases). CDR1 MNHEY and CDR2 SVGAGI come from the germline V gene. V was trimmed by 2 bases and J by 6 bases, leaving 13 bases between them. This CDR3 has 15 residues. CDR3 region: CASSYIRGAYEKLFF. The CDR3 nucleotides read TGTGCCAGCAGTTACATCCGGGGCGCGTATGAAAAACTGTTTTTT.

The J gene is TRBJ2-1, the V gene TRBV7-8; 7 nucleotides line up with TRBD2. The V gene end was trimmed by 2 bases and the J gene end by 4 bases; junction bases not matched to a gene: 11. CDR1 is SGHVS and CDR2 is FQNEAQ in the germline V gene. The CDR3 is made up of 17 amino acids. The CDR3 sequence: CASSLYPNAGEYNEQFF. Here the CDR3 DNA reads TGTGCCAGCAGCTTATATCCGAACGCGGGAGAGTACAATGAGCAGTTCTTC.

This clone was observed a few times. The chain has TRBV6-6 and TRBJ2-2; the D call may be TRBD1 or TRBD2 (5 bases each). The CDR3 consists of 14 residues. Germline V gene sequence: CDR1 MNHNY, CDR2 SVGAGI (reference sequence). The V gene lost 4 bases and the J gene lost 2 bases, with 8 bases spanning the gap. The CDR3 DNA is TGTGCCAGCAGTTGGGACGGCAACACCGGGGAGCTGTTTTTT. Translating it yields CASSWDGNTGELFF.

The CDR3 DNA reads as TGTGCCATTCAACGGAGGCAAGCGCAAGAGACCCAGTACTTC. This encodes CAIQRRQAQETQYF. The chain couples TRBV6-1 to TRBJ2-5, with TRBD2 as a possible D gene (5 bases). This CDR3 region has 14 residues. Germline V gene data show CDR1 as MNHNS and CDR2 as SASEGT. V gave up 10 bases and J gave up 2 bases, with 17 bases separating them.

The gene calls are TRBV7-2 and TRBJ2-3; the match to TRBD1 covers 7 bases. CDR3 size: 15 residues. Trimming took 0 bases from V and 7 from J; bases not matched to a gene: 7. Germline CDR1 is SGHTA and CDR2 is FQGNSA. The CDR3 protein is CASSLAQGDVNTQYF. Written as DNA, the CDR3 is TGTGCCAGCAGCTTAGCGCAGGGGGATGTAAATACGCAGTATTTT. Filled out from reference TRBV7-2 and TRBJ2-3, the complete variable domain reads GAGVSQSPSNKVTEKGKDVELRCDPISGHTALYWYRQSLGQGLEFLIYFQGNSAPDKSGLPSDRFSAERTGGSVSTLTIQRTQQEDSAVYLCASSLAQGDVNTQYFGPGTRLTVL.

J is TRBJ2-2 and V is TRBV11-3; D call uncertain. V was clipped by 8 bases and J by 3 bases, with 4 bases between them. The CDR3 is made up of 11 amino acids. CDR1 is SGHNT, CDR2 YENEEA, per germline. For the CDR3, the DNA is TGTGCCAGCGGTTACACCGGGGAGCTGTTTTTT. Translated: CASGYTGELFF.

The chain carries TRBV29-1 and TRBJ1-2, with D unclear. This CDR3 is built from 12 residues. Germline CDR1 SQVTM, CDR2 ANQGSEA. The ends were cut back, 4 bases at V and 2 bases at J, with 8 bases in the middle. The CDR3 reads CSVGGANYGYTF. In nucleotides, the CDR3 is TGCAGCGTTGGAGGCGCCAACTATGGCTACACCTTC.

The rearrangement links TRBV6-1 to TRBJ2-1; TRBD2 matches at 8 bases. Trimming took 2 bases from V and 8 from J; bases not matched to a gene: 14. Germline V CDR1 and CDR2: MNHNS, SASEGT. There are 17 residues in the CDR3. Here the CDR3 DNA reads TGTGCCAGCAGTGAAAGCCCACGGAGCGGGGGAAGGGATGAGCAGTTCTTC. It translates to CASSESPRSGGRDEQFF.

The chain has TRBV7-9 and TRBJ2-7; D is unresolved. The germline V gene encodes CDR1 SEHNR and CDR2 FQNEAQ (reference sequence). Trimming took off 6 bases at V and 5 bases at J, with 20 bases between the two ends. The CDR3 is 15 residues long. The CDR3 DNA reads TGTGCCAGCAGGCTTTGGGAAACCGGGCAACACGAGCAGTACTTC. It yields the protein CASRLWETGQHEQYF.

The CDR3 sequence is CASSIGRAGAYQETQYF. The CDR3 coding sequence is TGTGCCAGTAGTATAGGGCGGGCGGGGGCCTACCAAGAGACCCAGTACTTC. The chain uses TRBV19 and TRBJ2-5, with D maybe TRBD2 (7 bases). Looked up from germline, CDR1 is LNHDA and CDR2 is SQIVND (reference sequence). CDR3 length: 17 residues. The germline V and J ends were trimmed by 1 base and 0 bases, with 15 bases remaining between them.

The CDR3 loop reads CASSRTSRKAGELFF. DNA for the CDR3: TGTGCCAGCAGTAGGACTAGCCGGAAGGCCGGGGAGCTGTTTTTT. The chain couples TRBV6-6 to TRBJ2-2; 8 bases map to TRBD2. V was clipped by 5 bases and J by 6 bases; unmatched bases: 8. The CDR3 runs 15 residues. Germline V gene data show CDR1 as MNHNY and CDR2 as SVGAGI (reference sequence).

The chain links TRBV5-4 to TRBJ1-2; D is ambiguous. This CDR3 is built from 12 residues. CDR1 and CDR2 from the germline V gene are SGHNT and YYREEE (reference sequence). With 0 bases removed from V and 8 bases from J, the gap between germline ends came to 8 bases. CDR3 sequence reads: CASSLVSQGYTF. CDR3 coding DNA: TGTGCCAGCAGCTTGGTTTCCCAAGGCTACACCTTC.

As DNA, the CDR3 is TGCGCCAGCAGCTTAGGATCCGGTTACGATAATGAAAAACTGTTTTTT. Translated, it gives CASSLGSGYDNEKLFF. The chain is built from TRBV5-1 and TRBJ1-4; D is unresolved. The ends were cut back, 2 bases at V and 4 bases at J, with 15 bases in the middle. The CDR3 loop spans 16 amino acids. The germline gives CDR1 SGHRS, CDR2 YFSETQ.

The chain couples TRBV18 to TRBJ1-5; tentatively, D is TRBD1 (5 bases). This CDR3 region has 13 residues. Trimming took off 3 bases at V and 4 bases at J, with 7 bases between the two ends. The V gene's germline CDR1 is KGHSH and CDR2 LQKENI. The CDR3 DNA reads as TGTGCCAGCTCACCCGGGGGAAATCAGCCCCAGCATTTT. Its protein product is CASSPGGNQPQHF.

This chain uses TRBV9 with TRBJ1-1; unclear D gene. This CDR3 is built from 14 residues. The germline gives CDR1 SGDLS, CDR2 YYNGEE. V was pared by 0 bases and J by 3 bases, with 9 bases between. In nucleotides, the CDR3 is TGTGCCAGCAGCGTAGCTTTAAGGGACACTGAAGCTTTCTTT. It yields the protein CASSVALRDTEAFF.

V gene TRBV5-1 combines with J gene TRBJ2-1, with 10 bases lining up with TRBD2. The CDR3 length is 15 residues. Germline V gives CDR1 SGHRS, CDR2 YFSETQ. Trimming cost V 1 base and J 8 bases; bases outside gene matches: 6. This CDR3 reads CASSLLLAGDHEQFF. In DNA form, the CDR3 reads TGCGCCAGCAGCTTGTTGCTAGCGGGAGATCATGAGCAGTTCTTC.

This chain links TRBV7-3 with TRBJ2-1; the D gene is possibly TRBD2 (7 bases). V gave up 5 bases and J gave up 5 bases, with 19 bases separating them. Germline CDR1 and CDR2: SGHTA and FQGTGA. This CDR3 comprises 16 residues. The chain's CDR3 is CASSPRGAGTNNEQFF. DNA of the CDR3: TGTGCCAGCAGCCCCCGTGGAGCGGGGACAAACAATGAGCAGTTCTTC.